The T cell receptor (beta chain) described here comes from a study of molecular identifiers for immune sequencing clone quantification. With listed TCR primers and previously described methods, bulk TCR libraries were prepared. TCRdb reprocessed the PCR reads with MiXCR, giving one entry per CDR3 protein. The sample has some 12,000 distinct CDR3 sequences; roughly 15% are singletons. For naive CD8 T cells, sorting used the CD8+CD4-CCR7+CD45RA+ phenotype. Study-wide points: Barcode-sharing identical TCR molecules could underestimate highly expanded clone sizes.

Germline-derived CDR1 and CDR2 are LNHDA and SQIVND (reference sequence). This CDR3 is 14 amino acids long. V lost 7 bases and J 5 bases, leaving 17 bases between the germline ends. Many counts were recorded for this clonotype. Its antigen is still unknown. The clonotype originates from a human donor in good health. Some libraries in this study had Jurkat cell RNA spiked in. The specimen sequenced was naive CD8+ T cells from blood, with Jurkat cell RNA spiked in. Subset given: FACS-sorted CD8+CD4-CCR7+CD45RA+ naive T cells. This chain connects TRBV19 to TRBJ1-2, with D maybe TRBD1 (5 bases). The CDR3 is CASTPGGGPYGYTF. CDR3 nucleotide sequence: TGTGCCAGTACCCCCGGCGGGGGACCTTATGGCTACACCTTC.